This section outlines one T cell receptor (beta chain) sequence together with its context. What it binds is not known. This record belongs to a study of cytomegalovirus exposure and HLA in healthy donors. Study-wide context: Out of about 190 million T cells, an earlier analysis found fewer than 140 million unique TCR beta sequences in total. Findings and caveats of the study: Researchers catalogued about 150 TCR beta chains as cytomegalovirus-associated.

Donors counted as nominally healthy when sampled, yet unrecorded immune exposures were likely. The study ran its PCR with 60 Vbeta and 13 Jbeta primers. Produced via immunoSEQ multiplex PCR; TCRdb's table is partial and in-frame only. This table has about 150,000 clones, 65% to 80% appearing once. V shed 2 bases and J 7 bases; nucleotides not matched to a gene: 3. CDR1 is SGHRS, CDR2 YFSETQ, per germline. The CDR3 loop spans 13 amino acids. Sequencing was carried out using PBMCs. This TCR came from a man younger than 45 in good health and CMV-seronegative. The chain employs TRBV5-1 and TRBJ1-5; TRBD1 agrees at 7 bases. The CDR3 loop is CASSLGGEQPQHF. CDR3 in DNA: TGCGCCAGCAGCTTAGGGGGCGAACAGCCCCAGCATTTT.